One sample yielded the 14 T cell receptor beta chains listed below, sequenced in a study of shared clonotypes between healthy human individuals (dated by TCRdb to 2018 to 2021). Libraries were prepared through the immunoSEQ multiplex PCR assay. Here the immuneACCESS table is served through TCRdb, limited to in-frame sequences with V and J called. Missing clones are a known gap in these copies; in checked studies unresolved V genes cover under half, and the rest lacks a known reason. Recorded for this sample are about a million clones; approximately 80% of them occurred a single time. More than 0.85% of the sample goes to the ten largest clones. The sample consisted of memory CD4+ T cells from PBMCs. The cell subset or site label of this sample denotes: CD45RA-negative fraction. Receptors originate from a man aged 18 to 35 in good health. Some clones in this sample may be carry-over from other donors' samples.

This chain connects TRBV4-3 to TRBJ2-3; 8 bases agree with TRBD2. Trimming took 4 bases from V and 2 from J; bases not matched to a gene: 11. The CDR3 totals 17 residues. Germline loops: CDR1 LGHNA, CDR2 YSLEER. The CDR3 DNA sequence: TGCGCCAGCAGCCCCGGAGCGGGAGAAGGGGCCACAGATACGCAGTATTTT. It specifies CASSPGAGEGATDTQYF.

This clone occurred a few times. The sample holds other DNA sequences that translate to the same CDR3. The V gene is TRBV7-9, the J gene TRBJ1-5, with D uncertain. The CDR3 is made up of 13 amino acids. Germline assignment: CDR1 SEHNR and CDR2 FQNEAQ (reference sequence). The V and J ends lost 1 base and 4 bases respectively, with 5 bases between them. CDR3 sequence reads: CASSLGVNQPQHF. In DNA, the CDR3 is TGTGCCAGCAGCTTAGGTGTGAATCAGCCCCAGCATTTT. The full variable domain, with the rest looked up from reference TRBV7-9 and TRBJ1-5, is DTGVSQNPRHKITKRGQNVTFRCDPISEHNRLYWYRQTLGQGPEFLTYFQNEAQLEKSRLLSDRFSAERPKGSFSTLEIQRTEQGDSAMYLCASSLGVNQPQHFGDGTRLSIL.

This clone was recorded only once. The rearrangement joins TRBV11-2 to TRBJ2-3; D perhaps matches TRBD2 (5 bases). Looked up from germline, CDR1 is SGHAT and CDR2 is FQNNGV. Trimming removed 1 base from V and 6 bases from J, with 11 bases in between. The length of the CDR3 is 14 residues. CDR3 sequence (DNA): TGTGCCAGCAGCTTAGGGAGGCCCACCGATACGCAGTATTTT. Protein product: CASSLGRPTDTQYF.

This sequence joins TRBV7-9 and TRBJ2-6; 10 bases map to TRBD1. Germline CDR1 is SEHNR and CDR2 is FQNEAQ (reference sequence). The CDR3 runs 17 residues. Trimming cost V 1 base and J 2 bases; bases outside gene matches: 2. CDR3 loop: CASSLGGQGAGANVLTF. The CDR3, as DNA: TGTGCCAGCAGCTTAGGAGGACAGGGGGCTGGGGCCAACGTCCTGACTTTC.

V is TRBV28 and J is TRBJ1-4; D remains unclear. V lost 2 bases, J lost 0 bases, and 10 bases lay in between. The CDR3 spans 16 residues. Germline V gives CDR1 MDHEN, CDR2 SYDVKM. The CDR3 sequence is CASSLNRRATNEKLFF. In DNA, the CDR3 is TGTGCCAGCAGTTTAAACAGACGTGCAACTAATGAAAAACTGTTTTTT.

The chain combines TRBV7-9 with TRBJ2-1; 7 bases are a match to TRBD2. The germline V gene has CDR1 SEHNR and CDR2 FQNEAQ (reference sequence). The junction had 16 bases not matched to a gene; V was cut back by 5 bases and J by 9 bases. The CDR3 is 16 amino acids. This CDR3 is CASSPRLALSGIEQFF. The CDR3 DNA reads TGTGCCAGCAGCCCAAGACTAGCCCTATCTGGCATTGAGCAGTTCTTC. Looking up the rest from reference TRBV7-9 and TRBJ2-1 gives the full variable domain: DTGVSQNPRHKITKRGQNVTFRCDPISEHNRLYWYRQTLGQGPEFLTYFQNEAQLEKSRLLSDRFSAERPKGSFSTLEIQRTEQGDSAMYLCASSPRLALSGIEQFFGPGTRLTVL.

This sequence joins TRBV5-1 and TRBJ2-5, with 8 bases that match TRBD1. The V gene end was trimmed by 7 bases and the J gene end by 5 bases; junction bases not matched to a gene: 7. The germline V gene encodes CDR1 SGHRS and CDR2 YFSETQ. The CDR3 has 13 residues. The CDR3 bases are TGCGCCAGCGCAGGGGGCGGAGGCGAGACCCAGTACTTC. Protein sequence: CASAGGGGETQYF.

This clone was detected only once. V is TRBV9 and J is TRBJ1-1, with D hard to call. Germline CDR1 SGDLS, CDR2 YYNGEE. Trimming shortened V by 3 bases and J by 4 bases, and 10 bases separated the two germline ends. The CDR3 length is 13 residues. The CDR3 DNA is TGTGCCAGCAGCGGTAGTCCGTCCACTGAAGCTTTCTTT. Translating it yields CASSGSPSTEAFF.

This clone was seen a handful of times. V gene TRBV19 combines with J gene TRBJ1-1, with 8 bases aligning to TRBD1. Germline CDR1 reads LNHDA; CDR2 reads SQIVND (reference sequence). The ends lost 5 bases at V and 1 base at J; junction bases unmatched: 12. The CDR3 is 17 amino acids. The DNA for the CDR3 is TGTGCCAGTAGTTATCCGACCCAGGGGGCAGAGAACACTGAAGCTTTCTTT. It codes for CASSYPTQGAENTEAFF.

Only a few counts were recorded for this clone. Other DNA sequences within the sample encode an identical CDR3. The V and J genes are TRBV11-3 and TRBJ2-5, with TRBD2 as a possible D gene (6 bases). CDR3 length equals 13 residues. CDR1 is SGHNT, CDR2 YENEEA, per germline. Trimming removed 2 bases from V and 4 bases from J, with 8 bases in between. The CDR3 reads CASSLRGGETQYF. The CDR3, as DNA: TGTGCCAGCAGCTTACGGGGAGGAGAGACCCAGTACTTC. The whole variable domain, filled in from reference TRBV11-3 and TRBJ2-5, reads EAGVVQSPRYKIIEKKQPVAFWCNPISGHNTLYWYLQNLGQGPELLIRYENEEAVDDSQLPKDRFSAERLKGVDSTLKIQPAELGDSAVYLCASSLRGGETQYFGPGTRLLVL.

Only a few counts were recorded for this clone. Sequence at one end of the junction differs from germline and may be a read error. J is TRBJ2-7 and V is TRBV28; D tentatively reads TRBD1 or TRBD2 (5 bases each). CDR3 length: 14 amino acids. Germline lookup yields CDR1 MDHEN and CDR2 SYDVKM. CDR3 loop: CASTLAGSSYEQYF. For the CDR3, the DNA is TGTGCCAGCACTTTAGCAGGGAGCTCCTACGAGCAGTACTTC.

This clone has only one observation. V usage is TRBV11-2 and J usage is TRBJ2-5; no clear D. Trimming left V 7 bases short and J 1 base short, with 4 bases between. Germline-derived CDR1 and CDR2 are SGHAT and FQNNGV. The CDR3 is made up of 11 amino acids. As DNA, the CDR3 is TGTGCCAGCACCTTCCAAGAGACCCAGTACTTC. This gives the protein CASTFQETQYF.

This chain uses TRBV5-4 with TRBJ2-7, with 7 bases aligning to TRBD1. V lost 4 bases, J lost 0 bases, and 7 bases stayed unmatched. The length of the CDR3 is 15 residues. CDR1 is SGHNT, CDR2 YYREEE, per germline (reference sequence). CDR3 sequence reads: CASSPYAGGSYEQYF. The CDR3 region has the DNA TGTGCCAGCAGCCCGTACGCAGGGGGCTCCTACGAGCAGTACTTC.

This clone has only one observation. V gene TRBV2 combines with J gene TRBJ2-7; TRBD2 matches at 11 bases. The CDR3 length is 15 residues. The germline CDR1 and CDR2 sequences are SNHLY and FYNNEI. The junction had 4 bases not matched to a gene; V was cut back by 4 bases and J by 2 bases. CDR3 protein: CASSGTSGWPYEQYF. The DNA for the CDR3 is TGTGCCAGCAGTGGGACTAGCGGGTGGCCCTACGAGCAGTACTTC.